The next 11 T cell receptor beta chains were all read from a single sample in a study of cytomegalovirus exposure and HLA in healthy donors. Primers: 60 Vbeta forward and 13 Jbeta reverse. TCRdb keeps only in-frame clones here, not all; method: immunoSEQ multiplex PCR. The table shows about 150,000 clones, with roughly 62% occurring only once. The sample taken for sequencing was PBMCs. These receptors came from a man in his 60s in good health and CMV-seronegative.

The chain couples TRBV5-1 to TRBJ2-3; 7 bases agree with TRBD1. The CDR3 is 16 residues long. V shed 0 bases and J 0 bases; nucleotides not matched to a gene: 4. Germline-derived CDR1 and CDR2 are SGHRS and YFSETQ. The CDR3: CASSLGATGSTDTQYF. CDR3 coding DNA: TGCGCCAGCAGCTTGGGGGCGACAGGGAGCACAGATACGCAGTATTTT.

The chain has TRBV9 and TRBJ1-2; tentative D call: TRBD1 (6 bases). Germline assignment: CDR1 SGDLS and CDR2 YYNGEE. V was shortened by 0 bases and J by 1 base, with 13 bases between the two germline ends. The CDR3 consists of 16 residues. The CDR3 bases are TGTGCCAGCAGCGTAGGGGCAGGGGACTATAACTATGGCTACACCTTC. Its protein is CASSVGAGDYNYGYTF.

The sample holds one count of this clone. The chain carries TRBV6-6 and TRBJ1-3, with a possible D match to TRBD1 (6 bases). V lost 2 bases to trimming and J lost 2 bases, with 13 bases between them. The V gene's germline CDR1 is MNHNY and CDR2 SVGAGI (reference sequence). The CDR3 length is 16 residues. The CDR3 region is CASSYLTGTAGNTIYF. The CDR3 DNA is TGTGCCAGCAGTTACCTAACAGGGACCGCTGGAAACACCATATATTTT.

The rearrangement links TRBV9 to TRBJ2-7; tentative D call: TRBD1 (6 bases). From germline, CDR1 is SGDLS and CDR2 YYNGEE. V dropped 0 bases and J dropped 5 bases, with 12 bases sitting between them. The CDR3 length is 14 residues. The CDR3 loop reads CASSVDPRGHEQYF. The CDR3 DNA sequence: TGTGCCAGCAGCGTAGATCCCAGGGGCCACGAGCAGTACTTC.

The CDR3 loop is CASSLGWSSYNEQFF. In nucleotides, the CDR3 is TGTGCCAGCAGCTTAGGCTGGAGCTCCTACAATGAGCAGTTCTTC. The V and J genes are TRBV7-2 and TRBJ2-1; D not certain. V lost 1 base to trimming and J lost 0 bases, with 7 bases between them. CDR1 and CDR2 from the germline V gene are SGHTA and FQGNSA. CDR3 size: 15 residues.

The V call is TRBV9, the J call TRBJ2-1; possible D gene TRBD1, 7 bases. V was trimmed by 6 bases and J by 0 bases, leaving 16 bases between them. Per the germline V gene, CDR1 is SGDLS and CDR2 is YYNGEE. This CDR3 has 16 amino acids. The CDR3 region has the DNA TGTGCCAGCACCCGGCGGGGACAGAGCTCCTACAATGAGCAGTTCTTC. This encodes CASTRRGQSSYNEQFF.

The CDR3 loop is CASSPGQGVGQETQYF. For the CDR3, the DNA is TGTGCCAGCAGCCCTGGACAGGGCGTAGGCCAAGAGACCCAGTACTTC. V gene TRBV5-4 combines with J gene TRBJ2-5; 8 bases are a match to TRBD1. With 4 bases clipped from V and 1 base from J, the junction kept 9 bases outside the gene matches. The CDR3 loop spans 16 amino acids. Germline CDR1 reads SGHNT; CDR2 reads YYREEE (reference sequence).

The genes are TRBV5-1 and TRBJ2-3; TRBD1 agrees at 7 bases. The CDR3 extends over 16 amino acids. After removal of 5 bases from V and 7 bases from J, the junction contained 16 bases not matched to a gene. Germline V CDR1 and CDR2: SGHRS, YFSETQ. The CDR3 loop reads CASSHGQVRFGNTQYF. In nucleotides, the CDR3 is TGCGCCAGCAGTCACGGACAGGTCCGTTTCGGGAATACGCAGTATTTT.

About this clone: An end of the junction differs from the germline gene, which may be a read error. Other DNA sequences in this specimen translate into the identical CDR3. The rearrangement links TRBV6-6 to TRBJ1-1; D may be TRBD1 (5 bases). The CDR3 totals 15 residues. CDR1 is MNHNY, CDR2 SVGAGI, per germline (reference sequence). CDR3 nucleotides: TGTGCCAGCAGTTACTCGATCAGGGTCAGGATTGAAGCCTTCTTT. Its translation: CASSYSIRVRIEAFF.

With respect to this clone: Other DNA sequences in the same sample also yield this CDR3. The gene calls are TRBV7-3 and TRBJ1-1; D not certain. This CDR3 comprises 14 residues. Deletions cut 0 bases from V and 1 base from J, with 6 bases between. The germline V gene encodes CDR1 SGHTA and CDR2 FQGTGA. The CDR3 loop is CASSLTPWNTEAFF. The CDR3 coding sequence is TGTGCCAGCAGCTTAACTCCCTGGAACACTGAAGCTTTCTTT.

The V and J genes are TRBV9 and TRBJ1-4; D perhaps matches TRBD1 (5 bases). CDR1 and CDR2 from the germline V gene are SGDLS and YYNGEE. Trimming cost V 3 bases and J 3 bases, with 9 bases left between them. This CDR3 has 14 residues. This chain's CDR3 is CASSGGVANEKLFF. The CDR3 DNA follows: TGTGCCAGCAGCGGGGGGGTGGCTAATGAAAAACTGTTTTTT.